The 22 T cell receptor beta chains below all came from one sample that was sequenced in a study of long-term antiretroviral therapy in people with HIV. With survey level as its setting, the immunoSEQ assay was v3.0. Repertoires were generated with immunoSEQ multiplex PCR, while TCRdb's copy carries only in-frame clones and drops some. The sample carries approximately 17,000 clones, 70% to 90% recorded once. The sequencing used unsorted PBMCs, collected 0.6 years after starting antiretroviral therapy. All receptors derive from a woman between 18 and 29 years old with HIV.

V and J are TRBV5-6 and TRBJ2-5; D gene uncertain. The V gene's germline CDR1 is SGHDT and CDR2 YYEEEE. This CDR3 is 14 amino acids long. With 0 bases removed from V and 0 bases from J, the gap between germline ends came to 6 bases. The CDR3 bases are TGTGCCAGCAGCTTGGCCGGGTACCAAGAGACCCAGTACTTC. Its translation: CASSLAGYQETQYF.

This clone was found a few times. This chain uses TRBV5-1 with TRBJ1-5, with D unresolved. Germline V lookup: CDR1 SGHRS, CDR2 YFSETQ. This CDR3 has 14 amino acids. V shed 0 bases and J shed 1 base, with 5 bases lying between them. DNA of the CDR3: TGCGCCAGCAGCTTGGAGGGAAGCAATCAGCCCCAGCATTTT. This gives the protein CASSLEGSNQPQHF. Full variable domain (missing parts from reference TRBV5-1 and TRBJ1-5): KAGVTQTPRYLIKTRGQQVTLSCSPISGHRSVSWYQQTPGQGLQFLFEYFSETQRNKGNFPGRFSGRQFSNSRSEMNVSTLELGDSALYLCASSLEGSNQPQHFGDGTRLSIL.

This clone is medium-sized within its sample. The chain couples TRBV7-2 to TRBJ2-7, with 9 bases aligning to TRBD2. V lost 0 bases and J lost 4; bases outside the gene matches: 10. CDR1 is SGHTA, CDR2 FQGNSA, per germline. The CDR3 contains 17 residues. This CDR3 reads CASSLAPPSGGNYEQYF. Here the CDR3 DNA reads TGTGCCAGCAGCTTAGCCCCCCCCAGCGGGGGGAATTACGAGCAGTACTTC.

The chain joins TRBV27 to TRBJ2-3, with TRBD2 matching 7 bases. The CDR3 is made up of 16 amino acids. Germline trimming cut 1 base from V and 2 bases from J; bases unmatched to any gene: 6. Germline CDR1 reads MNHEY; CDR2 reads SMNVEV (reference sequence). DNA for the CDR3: TGTGCCAGCAGTTTATATGGCGGGAGATCCACAGATACGCAGTATTTT. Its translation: CASSLYGGRSTDTQYF.

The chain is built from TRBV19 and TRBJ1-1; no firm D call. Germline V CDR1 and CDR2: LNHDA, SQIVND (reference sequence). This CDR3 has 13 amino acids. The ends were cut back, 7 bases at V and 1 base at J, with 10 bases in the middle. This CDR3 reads CASNQWENTEAFF. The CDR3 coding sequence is TGTGCCAGTAACCAATGGGAGAACACTGAAGCTTTCTTT.

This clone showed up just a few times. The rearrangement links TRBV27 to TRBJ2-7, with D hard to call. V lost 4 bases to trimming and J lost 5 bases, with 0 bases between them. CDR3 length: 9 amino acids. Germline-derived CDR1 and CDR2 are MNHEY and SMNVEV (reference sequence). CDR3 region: CASSYEQYF. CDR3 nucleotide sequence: TGTGCCAGCAGTTACGAGCAGTACTTC.

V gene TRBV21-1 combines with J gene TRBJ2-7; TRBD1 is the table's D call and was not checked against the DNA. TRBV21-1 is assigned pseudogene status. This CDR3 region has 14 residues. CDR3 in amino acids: CASSKAGQGYEQYF. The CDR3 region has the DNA TGTGCCAGCAGCAAAGCGGGACAGGGGTACGAGCAGTACTTC.

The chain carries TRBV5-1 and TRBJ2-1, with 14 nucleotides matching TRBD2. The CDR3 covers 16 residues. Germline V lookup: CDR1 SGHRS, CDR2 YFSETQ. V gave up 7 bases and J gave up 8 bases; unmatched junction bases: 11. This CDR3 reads CASFSGTSGRSDEQFF. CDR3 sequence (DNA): TGCGCCAGCTTTTCCGGGACTAGCGGGAGATCCGATGAGCAGTTCTTC. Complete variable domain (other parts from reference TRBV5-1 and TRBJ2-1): KAGVTQTPRYLIKTRGQQVTLSCSPISGHRSVSWYQQTPGQGLQFLFEYFSETQRNKGNFPGRFSGRQFSNSRSEMNVSTLELGDSALYLCASFSGTSGRSDEQFFGPGTRLTVL.

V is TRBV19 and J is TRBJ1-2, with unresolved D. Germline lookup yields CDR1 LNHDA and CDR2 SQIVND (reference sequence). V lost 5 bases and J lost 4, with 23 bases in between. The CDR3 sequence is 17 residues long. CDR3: CASSDGRAEASLYGYTF. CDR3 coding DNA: TGTGCCAGTAGTGATGGACGGGCCGAAGCGTCCCTCTATGGCTACACCTTC. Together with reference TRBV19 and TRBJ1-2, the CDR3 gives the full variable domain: DGGITQSPKYLFRKEGQNVTLSCEQNLNHDAMYWYRQDPGQGLRLIYYSQIVNDFQKGDIAEGYSVSREKKESFPLTVTSAQKNPTAFYLCASSDGRAEASLYGYTFGSGTRLTVV.

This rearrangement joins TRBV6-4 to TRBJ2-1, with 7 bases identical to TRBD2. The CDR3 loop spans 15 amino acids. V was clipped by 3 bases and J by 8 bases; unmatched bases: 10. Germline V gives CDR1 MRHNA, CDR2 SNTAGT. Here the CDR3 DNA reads TGTGCCAGCAGTGAGAGCGGGGATGGTGAAGATGAGCAGTTCTTC. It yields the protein CASSESGDGEDEQFF.

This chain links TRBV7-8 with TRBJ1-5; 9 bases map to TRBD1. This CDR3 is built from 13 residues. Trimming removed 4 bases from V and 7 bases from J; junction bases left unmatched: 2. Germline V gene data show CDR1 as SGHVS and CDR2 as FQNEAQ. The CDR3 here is CASSSQGAQPQHF. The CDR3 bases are TGTGCCAGCAGCTCACAGGGGGCGCAGCCCCAGCATTTT.

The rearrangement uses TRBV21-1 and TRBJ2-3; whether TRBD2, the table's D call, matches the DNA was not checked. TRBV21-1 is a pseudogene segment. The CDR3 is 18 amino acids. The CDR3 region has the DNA TGTGCCAGCAGCAAAGCCCCTAGCGGGGGCCCGTACACAGATACGCAGTATTTT. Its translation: CASSKAPSGGPYTDTQYF.

The CDR3 reads CAISTGWITDTQYF. The CDR3 region has the DNA TGTGCCATCAGCACAGGGTGGATAACAGATACGCAGTATTTT. The rearrangement joins TRBV10-3 to TRBJ2-3; the D gene is possibly TRBD1 (6 bases). Germline V gene sequence: CDR1 ENHRY, CDR2 SYGVKD. The CDR3 totals 14 residues. V was clipped by 6 bases and J by 3 bases, with 13 bases between them.

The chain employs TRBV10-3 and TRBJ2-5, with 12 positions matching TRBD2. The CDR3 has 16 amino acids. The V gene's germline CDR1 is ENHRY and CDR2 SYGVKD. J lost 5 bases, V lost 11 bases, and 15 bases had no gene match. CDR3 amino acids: CASSTTSGRSSETQYF. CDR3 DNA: TGTGCCTCCTCGACAACTAGCGGGAGGTCCTCGGAGACCCAGTACTTC.

The DNA for the CDR3 is TGTGCCAGCAGCCACTCGGGAGGTCTGGGCGGCTACACCTTC. It specifies CASSHSGGLGGYTF. This chain connects TRBV7-9 to TRBJ1-2; D unclear. This CDR3 contains 14 residues. Germline V lookup: CDR1 SEHNR, CDR2 FQNEAQ (reference sequence). V dropped 5 bases and J dropped 8 bases, with 18 bases sitting between them.

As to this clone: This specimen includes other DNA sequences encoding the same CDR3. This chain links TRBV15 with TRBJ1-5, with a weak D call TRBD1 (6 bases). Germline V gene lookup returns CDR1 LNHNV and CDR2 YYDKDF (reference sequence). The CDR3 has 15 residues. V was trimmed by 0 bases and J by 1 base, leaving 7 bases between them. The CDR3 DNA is TGTGCCACCAGCAGAGACAGGGGCAGCAATCAGCCCCAGCATTTT. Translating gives CATSRDRGSNQPQHF.

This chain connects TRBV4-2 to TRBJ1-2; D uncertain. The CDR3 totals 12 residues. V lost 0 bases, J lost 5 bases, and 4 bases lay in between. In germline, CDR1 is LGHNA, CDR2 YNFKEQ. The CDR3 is CASSQERYGYTF. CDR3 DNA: TGTGCCAGCAGCCAAGAAAGATATGGCTACACCTTC.

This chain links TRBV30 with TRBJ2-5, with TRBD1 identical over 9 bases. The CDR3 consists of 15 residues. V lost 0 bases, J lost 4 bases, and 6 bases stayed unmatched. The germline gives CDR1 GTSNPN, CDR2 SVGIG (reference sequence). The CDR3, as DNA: TGTGCCTGGAGTGTAGGGGGACAGGGAGGAGAGACCCAGTACTTC. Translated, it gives CAWSVGGQGGETQYF. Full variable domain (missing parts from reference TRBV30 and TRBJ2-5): SQTIHQWPATLVQPVGSPLSLECTVEGTSNPNLYWYRQAAGRGLQLLFYSVGIGQISSEVPQNLSASRPQDRQFILSSKKLLLSDSGFYLCAWSVGGQGGETQYFGPGTRLLVL.

The DNA for the CDR3 is TGCGCCAGCAGCGTGCAGGAGGTCACAGATACGCAGTATTTT. Amino acid sequence: CASSVQEVTDTQYF. The chain uses TRBV5-1 and TRBJ2-3; D might be TRBD2 (5 bases). Germline CDR1 and CDR2: SGHRS and YFSETQ. V was pared by 4 bases and J by 2 bases, with 11 bases between. The CDR3 runs 14 residues.

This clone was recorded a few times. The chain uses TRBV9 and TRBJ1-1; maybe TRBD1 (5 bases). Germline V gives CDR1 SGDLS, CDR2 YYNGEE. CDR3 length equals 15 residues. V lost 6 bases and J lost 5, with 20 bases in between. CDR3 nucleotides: TGTGCCAGCACCGAGGTCTGGGGGTTTGGGACTGAAGCTTTCTTT. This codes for CASTEVWGFGTEAFF.

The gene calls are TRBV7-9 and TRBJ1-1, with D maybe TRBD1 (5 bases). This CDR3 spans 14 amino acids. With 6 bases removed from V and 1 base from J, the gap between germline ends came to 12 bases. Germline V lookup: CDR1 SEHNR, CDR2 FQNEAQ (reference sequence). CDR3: CASRPGTANTEAFF. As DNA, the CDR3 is TGTGCCAGCAGACCCGGGACGGCGAACACTGAAGCTTTCTTT.

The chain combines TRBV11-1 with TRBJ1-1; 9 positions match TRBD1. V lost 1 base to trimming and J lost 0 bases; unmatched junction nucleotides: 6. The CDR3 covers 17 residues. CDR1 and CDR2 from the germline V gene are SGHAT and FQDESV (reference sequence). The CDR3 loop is CASSLVYGTGLNTEAFF. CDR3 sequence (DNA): TGTGCCAGCAGCTTAGTCTACGGGACAGGGCTGAACACTGAAGCTTTCTTT.